This TCR beta chain was recovered during a study of regulatory T cells in long-lasting Graves disease. This clonotype was recorded at least ten times. The sample's time point: persistent/refractory GD, antithyroid drugs over 5 years with positive TRAb. PBMC RNA was the source of the TCR library. This CDR3 has 13 amino acids. V lost 7 bases, J lost 0 bases, and 9 bases lay in between. The germline V gene has CDR1 MDHEN and CDR2 SYDVKM. Investigators prepared the TCR beta libraries by applying iRepertoire HTBI primers and Arm-PCR of CDR3 regions. Using its own MiXCR run on the multiplex PCR reads, TCRdb lists one record per CDR3 protein. The sample contains about 660,000 distinct CDR3 sequences, about 30% of which appear only once.

The chain has TRBV28 and TRBJ1-2; D ambiguous. This specimen was peripheral blood mononuclear cells (PBMCs), taken when the disease was refractory, from a patient treated with antithyroid drugs. The TCR was taken from a female donor with Graves disease. CDR3 amino acids: CASTVKTNYGYTF. For the CDR3, the DNA is TGTGCCAGCACCGTAAAAACTAACTATGGCTACACCTTC.